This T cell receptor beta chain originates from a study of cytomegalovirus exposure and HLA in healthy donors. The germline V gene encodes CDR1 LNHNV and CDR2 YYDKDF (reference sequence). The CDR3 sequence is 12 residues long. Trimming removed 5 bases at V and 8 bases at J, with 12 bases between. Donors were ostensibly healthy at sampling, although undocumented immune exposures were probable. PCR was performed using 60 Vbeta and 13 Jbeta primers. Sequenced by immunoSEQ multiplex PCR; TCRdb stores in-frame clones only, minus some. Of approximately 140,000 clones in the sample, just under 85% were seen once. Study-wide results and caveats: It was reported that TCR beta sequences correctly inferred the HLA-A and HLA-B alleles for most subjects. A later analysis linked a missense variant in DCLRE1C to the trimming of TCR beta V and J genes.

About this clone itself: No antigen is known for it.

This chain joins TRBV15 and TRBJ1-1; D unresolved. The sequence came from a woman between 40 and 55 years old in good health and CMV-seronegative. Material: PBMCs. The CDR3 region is CATSSSAGEAFF. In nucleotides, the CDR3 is TGTGCCACCAGCTCCAGCGCCGGGGAAGCTTTCTTT.